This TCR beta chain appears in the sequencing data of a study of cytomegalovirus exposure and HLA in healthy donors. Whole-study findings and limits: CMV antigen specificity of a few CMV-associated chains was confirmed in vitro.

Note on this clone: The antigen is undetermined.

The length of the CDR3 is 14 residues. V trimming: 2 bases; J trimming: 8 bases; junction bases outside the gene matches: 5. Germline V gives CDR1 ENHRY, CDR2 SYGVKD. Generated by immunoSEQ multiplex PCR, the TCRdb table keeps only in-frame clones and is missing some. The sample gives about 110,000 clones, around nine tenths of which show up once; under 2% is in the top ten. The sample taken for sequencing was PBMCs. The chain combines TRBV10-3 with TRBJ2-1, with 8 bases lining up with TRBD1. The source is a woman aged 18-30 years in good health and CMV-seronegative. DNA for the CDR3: TGTGCCATCAGTGAGGGACAGGGAATCGATGAGCAGTTCTTC. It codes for CAISEGQGIDEQFF.